This TCR beta chain was retrieved from a study of T cell responses to AZD1222 COVID-19 vaccine. Overall study results and limits: There were repertoire samples only from the period after the peak T cell response. Clonal diversity may have been underestimated in mostly white British donors.

This CDR3 contains 15 residues. Per the germline V gene, CDR1 is SGHTA and CDR2 is FQGNSA. V lost 0 bases and J lost 4, with 9 bases in between. Here immunoSEQ multiplex PCR was the method, and the copy in TCRdb shows in-frame clones only, minus some. The data hold around 190,000 clones, with more than 85% observed a single time. Pooled in the analysis were second doses at about 4 or about 12 weeks. Details on this clone: Antigen specificity is unknown.

This sample comprised peripheral blood, obtained 28 days after the second AZD1222 dose. The V and J genes are TRBV7-2 and TRBJ2-2; a possible D gene is TRBD2 (7 bases). This clonotype originated in an adult who received the AZD1222 COVID-19 vaccine. The CDR3 spells CASSLAGGRTGELFF. The CDR3 nucleotides read TGTGCCAGCAGCTTAGCGGGGGGGCGCACCGGGGAGCTGTTTTTT.